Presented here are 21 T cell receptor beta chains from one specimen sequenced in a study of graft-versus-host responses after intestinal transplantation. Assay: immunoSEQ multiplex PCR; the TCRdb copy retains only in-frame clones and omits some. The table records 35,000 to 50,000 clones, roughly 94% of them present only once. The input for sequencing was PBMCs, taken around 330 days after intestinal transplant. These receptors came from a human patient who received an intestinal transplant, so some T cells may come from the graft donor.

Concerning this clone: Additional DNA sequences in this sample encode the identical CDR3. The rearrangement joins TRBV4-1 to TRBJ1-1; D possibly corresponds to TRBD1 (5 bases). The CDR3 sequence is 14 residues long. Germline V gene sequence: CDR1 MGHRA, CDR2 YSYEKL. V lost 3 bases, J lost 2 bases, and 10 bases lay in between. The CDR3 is CASSQAQGNTEAFF. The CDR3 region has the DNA TGCGCCAGCAGCCAGGCTCAGGGAAACACTGAAGCTTTCTTT.

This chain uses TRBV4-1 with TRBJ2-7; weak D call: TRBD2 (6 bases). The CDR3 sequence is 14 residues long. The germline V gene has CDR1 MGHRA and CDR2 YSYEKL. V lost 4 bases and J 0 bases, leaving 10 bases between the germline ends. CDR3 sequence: CASSRGTLSYEQYF. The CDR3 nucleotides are TGCGCCAGCAGCCGCGGGACCCTCTCCTACGAGCAGTACTTC.

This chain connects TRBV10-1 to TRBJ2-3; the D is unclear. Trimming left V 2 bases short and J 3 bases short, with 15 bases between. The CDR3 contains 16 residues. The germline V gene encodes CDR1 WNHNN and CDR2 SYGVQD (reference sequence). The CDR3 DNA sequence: TGCGCCAGCAGTGAGGATCTGTTCGCCGGGACAGATACGCAGTATTTT. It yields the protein CASSEDLFAGTDTQYF.

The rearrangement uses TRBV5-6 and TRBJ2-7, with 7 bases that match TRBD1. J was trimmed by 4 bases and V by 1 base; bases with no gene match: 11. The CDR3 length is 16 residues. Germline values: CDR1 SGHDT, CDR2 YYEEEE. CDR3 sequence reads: CASSLRSIGGLYEQYF. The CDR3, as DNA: TGTGCCAGCAGCTTGAGGTCAATAGGGGGCCTGTACGAGCAGTACTTC.

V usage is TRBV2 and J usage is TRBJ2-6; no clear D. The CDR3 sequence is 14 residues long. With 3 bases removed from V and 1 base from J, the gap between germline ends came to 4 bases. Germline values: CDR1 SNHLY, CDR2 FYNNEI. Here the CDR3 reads CASSDRSGANVLTF. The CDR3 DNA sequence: TGTGCCAGCAGTGACCGTTCTGGGGCCAACGTCCTGACTTTC. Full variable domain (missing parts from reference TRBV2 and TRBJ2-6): EPEVTQTPSHQVTQMGQEVILRCVPISNHLYFYWYRQILGQKVEFLVSFYNNEISEKSEIFDDQFSVERPDGSNFTLKIRSTKLEDSAMYFCASSDRSGANVLTFGAGSRLTVL.

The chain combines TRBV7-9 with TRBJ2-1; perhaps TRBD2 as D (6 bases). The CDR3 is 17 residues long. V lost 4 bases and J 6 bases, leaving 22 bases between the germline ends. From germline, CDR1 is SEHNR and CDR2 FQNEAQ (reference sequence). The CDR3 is CASSSPRGTGTFNEQFF. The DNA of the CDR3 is TGTGCCAGCAGCTCACCCCGGGGTACCGGGACTTTCAATGAGCAGTTCTTC.

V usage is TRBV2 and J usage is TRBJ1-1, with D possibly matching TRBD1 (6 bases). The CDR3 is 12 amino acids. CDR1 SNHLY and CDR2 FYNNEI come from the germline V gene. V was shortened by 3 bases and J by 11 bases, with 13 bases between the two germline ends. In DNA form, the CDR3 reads TGTGCCAGCAGTGATGCGCGGGGGGCGGCTTTCTTT. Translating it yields CASSDARGAAFF. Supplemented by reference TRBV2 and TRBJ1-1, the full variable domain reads EPEVTQTPSHQVTQMGQEVILRCVPISNHLYFYWYRQILGQKVEFLVSFYNNEISEKSEIFDDQFSVERPDGSNFTLKIRSTKLEDSAMYFCASSDARGAAFFGQGTRLTVV.

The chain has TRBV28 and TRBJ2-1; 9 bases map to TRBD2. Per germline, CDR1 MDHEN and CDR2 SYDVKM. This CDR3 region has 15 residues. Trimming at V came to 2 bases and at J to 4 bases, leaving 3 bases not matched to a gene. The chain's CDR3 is CASSLMTSGYNEQFF. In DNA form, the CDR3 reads TGTGCCAGCAGTTTAATGACTAGCGGTTACAATGAGCAGTTCTTC.

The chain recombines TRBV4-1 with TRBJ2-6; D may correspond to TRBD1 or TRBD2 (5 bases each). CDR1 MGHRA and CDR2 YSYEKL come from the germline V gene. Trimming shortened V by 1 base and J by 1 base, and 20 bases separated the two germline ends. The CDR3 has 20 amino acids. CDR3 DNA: TGCGCCAGCAGCCAAGCCATTTGGGGGAGCCCTATATCTGGGGCCAACGTCCTGACTTTC. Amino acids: CASSQAIWGSPISGANVLTF.

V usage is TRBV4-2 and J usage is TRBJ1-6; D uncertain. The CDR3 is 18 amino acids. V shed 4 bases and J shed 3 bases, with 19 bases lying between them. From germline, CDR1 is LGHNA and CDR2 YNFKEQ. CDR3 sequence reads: CASSREANFDFYNSPLHF. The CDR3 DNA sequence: TGTGCCAGCAGCCGCGAGGCAAACTTTGACTTCTATAATTCACCCCTCCACTTT.

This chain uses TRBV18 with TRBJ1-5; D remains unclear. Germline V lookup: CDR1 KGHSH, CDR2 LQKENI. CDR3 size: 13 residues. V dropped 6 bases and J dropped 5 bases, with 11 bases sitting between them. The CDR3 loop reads CASSMESDQPQHF. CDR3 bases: TGTGCCAGCTCTATGGAGTCCGATCAGCCCCAGCATTTT.

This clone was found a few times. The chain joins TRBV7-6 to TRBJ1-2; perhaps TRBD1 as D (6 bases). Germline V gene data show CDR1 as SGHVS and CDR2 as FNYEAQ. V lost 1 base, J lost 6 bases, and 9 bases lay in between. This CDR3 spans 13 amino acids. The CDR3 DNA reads TGTGCCAGCAGCTTAGACAGGGAGGATGGCTACACCTTC. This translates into CASSLDREDGYTF.

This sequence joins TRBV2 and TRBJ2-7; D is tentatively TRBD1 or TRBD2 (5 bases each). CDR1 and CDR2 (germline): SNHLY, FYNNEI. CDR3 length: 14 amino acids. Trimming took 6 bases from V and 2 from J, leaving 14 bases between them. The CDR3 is CASRSGTGTYEQYF. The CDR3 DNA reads TGTGCCAGCAGGTCCGGGACCGGAACCTACGAGCAGTACTTC.

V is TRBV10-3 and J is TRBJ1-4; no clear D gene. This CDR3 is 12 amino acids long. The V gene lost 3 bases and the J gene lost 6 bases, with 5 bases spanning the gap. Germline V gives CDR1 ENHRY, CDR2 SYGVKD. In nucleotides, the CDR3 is TGTGCCATCAGTGATGGCTATGAAAAACTGTTTTTT. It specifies CAISDGYEKLFF.

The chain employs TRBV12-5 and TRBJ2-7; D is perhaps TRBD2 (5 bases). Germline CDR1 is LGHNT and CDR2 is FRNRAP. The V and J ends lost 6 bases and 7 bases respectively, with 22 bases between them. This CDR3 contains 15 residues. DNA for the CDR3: TGTGCTAGTGGCCCGTGGCGGGCACGGAATGGGGAGCAGTACTTC. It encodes CASGPWRARNGEQYF. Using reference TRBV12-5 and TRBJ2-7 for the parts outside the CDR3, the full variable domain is DARVTQTPRHKVTEMGQEVTMRCQPILGHNTVFWYRQTMMQGLELLAYFRNRAPLDDSGMPKDRFSAEMPDATLATLKIQPSEPRDSAVYFCASGPWRARNGEQYFGPGTRLTVT.

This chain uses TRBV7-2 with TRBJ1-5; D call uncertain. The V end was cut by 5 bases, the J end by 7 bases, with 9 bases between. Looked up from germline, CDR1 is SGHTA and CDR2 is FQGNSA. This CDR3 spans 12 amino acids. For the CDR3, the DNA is TGTGCCAGCAGCAACGAAGGCCAGCCCCAGCATTTT. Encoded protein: CASSNEGQPQHF. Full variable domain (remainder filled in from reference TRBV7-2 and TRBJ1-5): GAGVSQSPSNKVTEKGKDVELRCDPISGHTALYWYRQSLGQGLEFLIYFQGNSAPDKSGLPSDRFSAERTGGSVSTLTIQRTQQEDSAVYLCASSNEGQPQHFGDGTRLSIL.

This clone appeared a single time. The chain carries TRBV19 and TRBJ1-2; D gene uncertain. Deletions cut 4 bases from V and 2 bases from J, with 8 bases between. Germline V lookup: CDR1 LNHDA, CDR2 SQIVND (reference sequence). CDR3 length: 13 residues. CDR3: CASSTTRNYGYTF. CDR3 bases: TGTGCCAGTAGTACGACAAGAAACTATGGCTACACCTTC.

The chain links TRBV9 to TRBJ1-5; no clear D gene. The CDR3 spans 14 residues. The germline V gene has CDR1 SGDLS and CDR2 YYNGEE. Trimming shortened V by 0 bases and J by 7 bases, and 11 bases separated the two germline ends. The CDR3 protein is CASSVEAGGQPQHF. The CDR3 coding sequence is TGTGCCAGCAGCGTAGAGGCGGGTGGGCAGCCCCAGCATTTT.

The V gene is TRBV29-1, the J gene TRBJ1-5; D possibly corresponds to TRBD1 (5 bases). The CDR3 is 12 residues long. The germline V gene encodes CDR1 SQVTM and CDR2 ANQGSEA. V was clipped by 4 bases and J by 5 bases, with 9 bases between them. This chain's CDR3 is CSVGDVYQPQHF. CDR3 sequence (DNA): TGCAGCGTTGGGGACGTATATCAGCCCCAGCATTTT.

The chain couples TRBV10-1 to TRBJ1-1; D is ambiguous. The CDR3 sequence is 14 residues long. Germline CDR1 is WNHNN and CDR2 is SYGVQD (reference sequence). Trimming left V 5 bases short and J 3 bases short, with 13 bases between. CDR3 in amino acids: CASSRDLGDTEAFF. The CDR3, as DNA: TGCGCCAGCAGTAGGGATTTGGGAGACACTGAAGCTTTCTTT.

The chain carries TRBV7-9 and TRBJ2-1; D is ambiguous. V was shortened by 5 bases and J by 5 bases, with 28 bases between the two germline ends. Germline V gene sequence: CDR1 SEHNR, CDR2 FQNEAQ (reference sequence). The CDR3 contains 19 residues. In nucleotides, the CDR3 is TGTGCCAGCAGCGGACGACCGGGCCAACAACTTTTCCTCCACAATGAGCAGTTCTTC. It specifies CASSGRPGQQLFLHNEQFF. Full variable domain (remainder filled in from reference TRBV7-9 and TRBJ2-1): DTGVSQNPRHKITKRGQNVTFRCDPISEHNRLYWYRQTLGQGPEFLTYFQNEAQLEKSRLLSDRFSAERPKGSFSTLEIQRTEQGDSAMYLCASSGRPGQQLFLHNEQFFGPGTRLTVL.